These 20 T cell receptor beta chains were all obtained from the same sample, sequenced in a study of cytomegalovirus exposure and HLA in healthy donors. Primers included in the PCR were 60 Vbeta and 13 Jbeta primers. Clones were read by immunoSEQ multiplex PCR, and TCRdb kept only the in-frame ones, dropping some. Found here are some 170,000 clones, over 75% of them singletons; the top ten hold more than 4%. What was sequenced was PBMCs. The receptor source for this set is a man aged 35 to 55 in good health and CMV-seronegative.

A few counts support this clone. This chain links TRBV6-1 with TRBJ1-1; D gene uncertain. V shed 5 bases and J shed 8 bases, with 6 bases lying between them. The CDR3 contains 10 residues. Germline values: CDR1 MNHNS, CDR2 SASEGT. The CDR3 nucleotides are TGTGCCAGCAGTTTCCCAGAAGCTTTCTTT. This encodes CASSFPEAFF.

This chain connects TRBV6-5 to TRBJ2-5; maybe TRBD1 (6 bases). The J call is in doubt because the DNA end fits TRBJ2-7 better. Per germline, CDR1 MNHEY and CDR2 SVGAGI. This CDR3 region has 14 residues. CDR3 sequence reads: CASSYRGQTYEQYF. For the CDR3, the DNA is TGTGCCAGCAGTTACCGGGGACAAACCTACGAGCAGTACTTC.

V usage is TRBV7-3 and J usage is TRBJ2-4; TRBD2 agrees at 11 bases. The CDR3 runs to 17 residues. Trimming removed 5 bases from V and 0 bases from J; junction bases left unmatched: 6. Germline V gene lookup returns CDR1 SGHTA and CDR2 FQGTGA. CDR3 region: CASSPLAGGLAKNIQYF. CDR3 nucleotide sequence: TGTGCCAGCAGCCCCTTAGCGGGGGGGCTAGCCAAAAACATTCAGTACTTC.

This clone was observed a few times. The chain links TRBV6-6 to TRBJ2-7, with 7 bases identical to TRBD2. CDR3 size: 13 residues. Germline CDR1 MNHNY, CDR2 SVGAGI (reference sequence). Trimming at V came to 6 bases and at J to 0 bases, leaving 2 bases not matched to a gene. The CDR3 loop is CASSRTSSYEQYF. The CDR3 DNA sequence: TGTGCCAGCAGCCGGACTAGCTCCTACGAGCAGTACTTC.

This chain joins TRBV6-5 and TRBJ1-2; tentatively, D is TRBD1 (6 bases). Trimming took 5 bases from V and 4 from J, leaving 14 bases between them. Germline assignment: CDR1 MNHEY and CDR2 SVGAGI. The CDR3 is made up of 14 amino acids. As DNA, the CDR3 is TGTGCCAGCAGTACAGGGAGTGGTGCCTATGGCTACACCTTC. It encodes CASSTGSGAYGYTF.

This rearrangement joins TRBV7-6 to TRBJ2-7, with TRBD1 matching 10 bases. The germline gives CDR1 SGHVS, CDR2 FNYEAQ. This CDR3 region has 14 residues. The V gene end was trimmed by 1 base and the J gene end by 7 bases; junction bases not matched to a gene: 4. CDR3 DNA: TGTGCCAGCAGCTTAGGGGACAGGGGAAGGGAGCAGTACTTC. Protein sequence: CASSLGDRGREQYF. Full variable domain (missing parts from reference TRBV7-6 and TRBJ2-7): GAGVSQSPRYKVTKRGQDVALRCDPISGHVSLYWYRQALGQGPEFLTYFNYEAQQDKSGLPNDRFSAERPEGSISTLTIQRTEQRDSAMYRCASSLGDRGREQYFGPGTRLTVT.

The rearrangement joins TRBV7-2 to TRBJ1-1; D is uncertain. V lost 5 bases and J lost 2, with 18 bases in between. This CDR3 has 16 amino acids. Germline V gene sequence: CDR1 SGHTA, CDR2 FQGNSA. The CDR3 nucleotides are TGTGCCAGCAGCATGCAGGTTTATCAGCCTAACACTGAAGCTTTCTTT. Its translation: CASSMQVYQPNTEAFF.

The chain uses TRBV6-5 and TRBJ2-7; the match to TRBD2 covers 12 bases. The CDR3 sequence is 15 residues long. Per the germline V gene, CDR1 is MNHEY and CDR2 is SVGAGI. After removal of 4 bases from V and 6 bases from J, the junction contained 7 bases not matched to a gene. CDR3: CASSSQGLAGSEQYF. The CDR3 DNA follows: TGTGCCAGCAGTTCCCAAGGACTAGCGGGGAGCGAGCAGTACTTC.

The J gene is TRBJ1-5, the V gene TRBV2; D not certain. CDR3 length equals 13 residues. The V and J ends lost 4 bases and 0 bases respectively, with 4 bases between them. The germline gives CDR1 SNHLY, CDR2 FYNNEI. CDR3 in amino acids: CASSVYSNQPQHF. The CDR3 DNA reads as TGTGCCAGCAGTGTTTATAGCAATCAGCCCCAGCATTTT. The whole variable domain, filled in from reference TRBV2 and TRBJ1-5, reads EPEVTQTPSHQVTQMGQEVILRCVPISNHLYFYWYRQILGQKVEFLVSFYNNEISEKSEIFDDQFSVERPDGSNFTLKIRSTKLEDSAMYFCASSVYSNQPQHFGDGTRLSIL.

This clone was observed a few times. This sequence joins TRBV6-5 and TRBJ2-3, with no clear D. Germline-derived CDR1 and CDR2 are MNHEY and SVGAGI. Trimming pared 0 bases from V and 5 bases from J, leaving 12 bases between. CDR3 length: 15 residues. Written as DNA, the CDR3 is TGTGCCAGCAGTTACTCCCTAGTTTCTATAGATACGCAGTATTTT. It encodes CASSYSLVSIDTQYF.

This clone was seen only a few times. The rearrangement uses TRBV11-2 and TRBJ2-3, with unresolved D. This CDR3 contains 16 residues. The germline V gene encodes CDR1 SGHAT and CDR2 FQNNGV. Deletions cut 1 base from V and 1 base from J, with 12 bases between. CDR3 region: CASSLGAISGTDTQYF. The CDR3 nucleotides are TGTGCCAGCAGCTTAGGGGCTATTTCAGGCACAGATACGCAGTATTTT.

This clone was seen a few times. The chain couples TRBV27 to TRBJ2-2; 8 nucleotides agree with TRBD1. Germline V gene data show CDR1 as MNHEY and CDR2 as SMNVEV (reference sequence). V gave up 8 bases and J gave up 0 bases; unmatched junction bases: 5. The CDR3 runs to 15 residues. The CDR3 coding sequence is TGTGCCAGCCATCCCAGGGGGCCGAACACCGGGGAGCTGTTTTTT. Translation: CASHPRGPNTGELFF.

The CDR3: CASSLQANRMNTEAFF. The CDR3 nucleotides read TGTGCCAGCAGTTTGCAGGCTAACCGAATGAACACTGAAGCTTTCTTT. This chain links TRBV27 with TRBJ1-1; the D is unclear. Per germline, CDR1 MNHEY and CDR2 SMNVEV (reference sequence). Trimming cost V 3 bases and J 0 bases, with 14 bases left between them. CDR3 length: 16 amino acids.

Here the CDR3 DNA reads TGTGCCAGCAGCGCGCAAAACCAGGGGGCGAGGAGCGAGCAGTACTTC. Translating it yields CASSAQNQGARSEQYF. The gene calls are TRBV5-6 and TRBJ2-5; 8 bases match TRBD1. The J call is doubtful: the DNA matches TRBJ2-7 better. The germline CDR1 and CDR2 sequences are SGHDT and YYEEEE. The CDR3 is made up of 16 amino acids.

The chain couples TRBV5-1 to TRBJ1-2, with 7 bases identical to TRBD1. The V segment lost 0 bases and the J segment 4 bases; nucleotides outside the gene matches: 6. CDR1 and CDR2 (germline): SGHRS, YFSETQ. The CDR3 is 15 amino acids. CDR3 residues: CASSLGRGGPYGYTF. In DNA, the CDR3 is TGCGCCAGCAGCTTGGGCAGAGGGGGCCCCTATGGCTACACCTTC.

The chain is built from TRBV4-1 and TRBJ2-3; a possible D gene is TRBD1 (5 bases). CDR1 and CDR2 from the germline V gene are MGHRA and YSYEKL. CDR3 size: 14 residues. Trimming removed 7 bases at V and 2 bases at J, with 13 bases between. CDR3 bases: TGCGCCAGCACACTTACGACAGACACAGATACGCAGTATTTT. Translating gives CASTLTTDTDTQYF.

In its sample, this clone was seen once. The chain joins TRBV4-1 to TRBJ2-7; TRBD2 matches at 7 bases. Losses at the gene ends were 1 base for V and 5 bases for J; bases not matched to a gene: 5. Germline loops: CDR1 MGHRA, CDR2 YSYEKL. The CDR3 extends over 14 amino acids. CDR3 loop: CASSQAGGKNEQYF. The CDR3 DNA is TGCGCCAGCAGCCAAGCGGGGGGTAAGAACGAGCAGTACTTC.

The rearrangement joins TRBV21-1 to TRBJ2-3; TRBD1, the table's D call, lacks a check against the DNA. TRBV21-1 is deemed a pseudogene. The CDR3 spans 15 residues. This CDR3 is CASSKGVRATDTQYF. The CDR3 coding sequence is TGTGCCAGCAGCAAAGGGGTCAGGGCCACAGATACGCAGTATTTT.

This rearrangement joins TRBV5-1 to TRBJ2-7, with a possible D match to TRBD2 (6 bases). There are 15 residues in the CDR3. Germline V CDR1 and CDR2: SGHRS, YFSETQ. Trimming took 0 bases from V and 5 from J, leaving 15 bases between them. In DNA, the CDR3 is TGCGCCAGCAGCTTGGACGGATCGGGGGTTAACGAGCAGTACTTC. This codes for CASSLDGSGVNEQYF. Variable domain in full (rest from reference TRBV5-1 and TRBJ2-7): KAGVTQTPRYLIKTRGQQVTLSCSPISGHRSVSWYQQTPGQGLQFLFEYFSETQRNKGNFPGRFSGRQFSNSRSEMNVSTLELGDSALYLCASSLDGSGVNEQYFGPGTRLTVT.

The chain combines TRBV7-6 with TRBJ2-3; D not certain. This CDR3 spans 15 amino acids. V lost 5 bases and J 3 bases, leaving 15 bases between the germline ends. Germline V CDR1 and CDR2: SGHVS, FNYEAQ. CDR3 coding DNA: TGTGCCAGCAGCCCCCAACCGCCTACTACAGATACGCAGTATTTT. It codes for CASSPQPPTTDTQYF. The full variable domain, its missing parts supplied by reference TRBV7-6 and TRBJ2-3, is GAGVSQSPRYKVTKRGQDVALRCDPISGHVSLYWYRQALGQGPEFLTYFNYEAQQDKSGLPNDRFSAERPEGSISTLTIQRTEQRDSAMYRCASSPQPPTTDTQYFGPGTRLTVL.